This T cell receptor (beta chain) originates from a study of T cells in Graves' hyperthyroidism and ophthalmopathy. At least ten counts were recorded for this clonotype. Its antigen is still unknown. This CDR3 has 14 residues. The junction had 4 bases not matched to a gene; V was cut back by 6 bases and J by 5 bases. CDR1 is SGHTA, CDR2 FQGNSA, per germline. PBMCs were derived from around 10 ml fresh peripheral blood. Study findings and constraints: Blood samples included most of the expanded thyroid clonotypes exceeding 0.001.

RNA transcripts served as the template for amplifying TCR beta CDR3 regions. When the TCR CDR3 underwent first-round RT-PCR, the HTBI primer set was used. TCRdb passed the multiplex PCR reads through MiXCR, listing each CDR3 protein once. The repertoire holds nearly 600,000 distinct CDR3 sequences, 12% to 15% seen once, with 7.1% in the top ten. Sequencing was carried out using blood. V and J are TRBV7-2 and TRBJ1-4; TRBD1 aligns across 9 bases. The receptor was derived from a woman under 30 with Graves' ophthalmopathy. CDR3: CASRTGTGNEKLFF. The CDR3 DNA sequence: TGTGCCAGCAGGACCGGGACAGGGAATGAAAAACTGTTTTTT.